The 21 T cell receptor beta chains listed next were all sequenced from one sample in a study of blood T cell repertoires in COVID-19. Clones were read by immunoSEQ multiplex PCR, and TCRdb kept only the in-frame ones, dropping some. The sample yields some 410,000 clones, 88% seen once. Sequenced: PBMCs or T cells enriched from blood (not recorded which). The source is a woman aged 30 to 39 with acute COVID-19.

The chain couples TRBV6-1 to TRBJ1-2; perhaps TRBD1 as D (5 bases). CDR3 size: 14 residues. V was clipped by 2 bases and J by 5 bases, with 12 bases between them. Germline CDR1 reads MNHNS; CDR2 reads SASEGT. As DNA, the CDR3 is TGTGCCAGCAGTGAATTGTCAGGGAAGTATGGCTACACCTTC. It specifies CASSELSGKYGYTF.

The chain couples TRBV19 to TRBJ1-4; unclear D gene. Trimming took off 3 bases at V and 6 bases at J, with 11 bases between the two ends. This CDR3 spans 14 amino acids. Germline V lookup: CDR1 LNHDA, CDR2 SQIVND (reference sequence). CDR3 DNA: TGTGCCAGTAGTATCGGCAGTCGGGATGAAAAACTGTTTTTT. It is translated as CASSIGSRDEKLFF. Drawing the rest from reference TRBV19 and TRBJ1-4, the complete variable domain is DGGITQSPKYLFRKEGQNVTLSCEQNLNHDAMYWYRQDPGQGLRLIYYSQIVNDFQKGDIAEGYSVSREKKESFPLTVTSAQKNPTAFYLCASSIGSRDEKLFFGSGTQLSVL.

The rearrangement uses TRBV2 and TRBJ2-1; 13 bases are shared with TRBD2. The germline CDR1 and CDR2 sequences are SNHLY and FYNNEI. The J segment lost 9 bases and the V segment lost 4 bases, leaving 0 bases of the junction unmatched. The CDR3 runs to 13 residues. The CDR3 reads CASSGTSGGEQFF. In nucleotides, the CDR3 is TGTGCCAGCAGTGGGACTAGCGGGGGTGAGCAGTTCTTC.

V and J are TRBV7-2 and TRBJ1-5; tentative D call: TRBD1 (5 bases). The CDR3 runs 16 residues. The V gene's germline CDR1 is SGHTA and CDR2 FQGNSA. V lost 4 bases, J lost 3 bases, and 16 bases lay in between. The CDR3 reads CASSWYQGQVNQPQHF. CDR3 coding DNA: TGTGCCAGCAGCTGGTACCAGGGTCAAGTCAATCAGCCCCAGCATTTT.

This chain connects TRBV7-2 to TRBJ1-4; possible D gene TRBD1, 5 bases. Looked up from germline, CDR1 is SGHTA and CDR2 is FQGNSA. The CDR3 sequence is 12 residues long. V lost 5 bases and J lost 7, with 8 bases in between. CDR3 in amino acids: CASSPGGEKLFF. The CDR3 nucleotides read TGTGCCAGCAGCCCCGGGGGTGAAAAACTGTTTTTT.

The chain has TRBV19 and TRBJ2-1, with 8 bases fitting TRBD2. V gave up 9 bases and J gave up 1 base; unmatched junction bases: 11. Germline-derived CDR1 and CDR2 are LNHDA and SQIVND (reference sequence). The CDR3 extends over 16 amino acids. Here the CDR3 DNA reads TGTGCCAGCCAAGGGTGGCGGGAGGAGTCCTACAATGAGCAGTTCTTC. This sequence encodes CASQGWREESYNEQFF.

The chain is built from TRBV7-8 and TRBJ2-7; a weak D match, TRBD1 (6 bases). The CDR3 contains 14 residues. V shed 5 bases and J shed 1 base, with 12 bases lying between them. Germline V lookup: CDR1 SGHVS, CDR2 FQNEAQ. The CDR3 sequence: CASSPVGASYEQYF. CDR3 bases: TGTGCCAGCAGCCCCGTGGGGGCTTCCTACGAGCAGTACTTC.

CDR3 in amino acids: CASSLESAGSNYGYTF. CDR3 nucleotide sequence: TGTGCCAGCAGCTTGGAATCGGCAGGGTCCAACTATGGCTACACCTTC. The V and J genes are TRBV5-8 and TRBJ1-2, with D maybe TRBD1 (5 bases). Germline V gene data show CDR1 as SGHTS and CDR2 as YDEGEE. CDR3 length: 16 residues. The V gene lost 0 bases and the J gene lost 2 bases, with 14 bases spanning the gap.

Here the CDR3 DNA reads TGTGCCAGCATCGATGACAGGGTGCGTGGCTACACCTTC. Amino acid sequence: CASIDDRVRGYTF. J is TRBJ1-2 and V is TRBV2, with 7 bases aligning to TRBD1. Per the germline V gene, CDR1 is SNHLY and CDR2 is FYNNEI. Trimming took 7 bases from V and 7 from J; bases not matched to a gene: 9. CDR3 size: 13 residues.

The chain is built from TRBV7-2 and TRBJ1-2, with D maybe TRBD1 (5 bases). There are 16 residues in the CDR3. The germline V gene has CDR1 SGHTA and CDR2 FQGNSA. V shed 5 bases and J shed 0 bases, with 16 bases lying between them. The CDR3 DNA is TGTGCCAGCAGCCCCGACAGTTTTTCCGCTAACTATGGCTACACCTTC. Residues: CASSPDSFSANYGYTF.

This clone appeared once. The V call is TRBV6-2 or TRBV6-3, the J call TRBJ2-2; 10 positions agree with TRBD2. Germline V lookup: CDR1 MNHEY, CDR2 SVGEGT. J lost 7 bases, V lost 2 bases, and 7 bases had no gene match. CDR3 length equals 16 residues. The CDR3 region is CASSYLQRGGVGELFF. As DNA, the CDR3 is TGTGCCAGCAGTTACCTTCAGCGGGGGGGCGTCGGGGAGCTGTTTTTT.

This rearrangement joins TRBV6-4 to TRBJ2-5; possible D gene TRBD2, 6 bases. The CDR3 length is 16 residues. The germline CDR1 and CDR2 sequences are MRHNA and SNTAGT. Trimming removed 5 bases from V and 2 bases from J, with 18 bases in between. The CDR3 sequence is CASSHRREREQETQYF. CDR3 nucleotides: TGTGCCAGCAGTCATAGGAGGGAAAGGGAACAAGAGACCCAGTACTTC.

The chain links TRBV5-1 to TRBJ1-4, with D possibly matching TRBD1 (6 bases). The V end was cut by 0 bases, the J end by 3 bases, with 9 bases between. Germline V gives CDR1 SGHRS, CDR2 YFSETQ. The CDR3 totals 15 residues. The CDR3 DNA sequence: TGCGCCAGCAGCTTGGCCAGGGGCGCTAATGAAAAACTGTTTTTT. Its translation: CASSLARGANEKLFF.

This clone was recorded once. This chain links TRBV5-8 with TRBJ1-2; 9 nucleotides align to TRBD1. Germline loops: CDR1 SGHTS, CDR2 YDEGEE. The CDR3 covers 17 residues. The V segment lost 2 bases and the J segment 8 bases; nucleotides outside the gene matches: 16. The CDR3: CASSFGGYYGTGHGYTF. In nucleotides, the CDR3 is TGTGCCAGCAGCTTTGGGGGTTACTATGGGACAGGGCACGGCTACACCTTC.

A word on this clone: It may be a read error: a sequence one base away is much more abundant. The rearrangement links TRBV2 to TRBJ1-5; D unresolved. The CDR3 is made up of 13 amino acids. Trimming shortened V by 6 bases and J by 0 bases, and 6 bases separated the two germline ends. The germline gives CDR1 SNHLY, CDR2 FYNNEI. The CDR3 here is CASRGYSNQPQHF. CDR3 bases: TGTGCCAGCAGGGGCTATAGCAATCAGCCCCAGCATTTT.

The chain has TRBV5-1 and TRBJ1-3, with a weak D call TRBD1 (5 bases). The V end was cut by 4 bases, the J end by 0 bases, with 14 bases between. This CDR3 spans 16 amino acids. Looked up from germline, CDR1 is SGHRS and CDR2 is YFSETQ. The CDR3 spells CASSTGHLGSGNTIYF. The CDR3 coding sequence is TGCGCCAGCAGCACAGGACATCTCGGCTCTGGAAACACCATATATTTT.

The chain recombines TRBV18 with TRBJ2-1; 7 bases align to TRBD2. CDR3 size: 16 residues. Germline trimming cut 0 bases from V and 4 bases from J; bases unmatched to any gene: 6. Germline-derived CDR1 and CDR2 are KGHSH and LQKENI. The CDR3 is CASSPPGTTSYNEQFF. The DNA for the CDR3 is TGTGCCAGCTCACCACCTGGGACTACCTCATACAATGAGCAGTTCTTC.

The chain employs TRBV5-6 and TRBJ2-7, with a weak D call TRBD1 (6 bases). CDR3 length: 15 amino acids. The V and J ends lost 2 bases and 2 bases respectively, with 14 bases between them. Germline values: CDR1 SGHDT, CDR2 YYEEEE. The CDR3 loop is CASSFYRQGPYEQYF. The CDR3, as DNA: TGTGCCAGCAGCTTTTACCGTCAGGGGCCCTACGAGCAGTACTTC. Supplemented by reference TRBV5-6 and TRBJ2-7, the full variable domain reads DAGVTQSPTHLIKTRGQQVTLRCSPKSGHDTVSWYQQALGQGPQFIFQYYEEEERQRGNFPDRFSGHQFPNYSSELNVNALLLGDSALYLCASSFYRQGPYEQYFGPGTRLTVT.

The chain carries TRBV7-2 and TRBJ1-2; 8 bases align to TRBD1. CDR1 is SGHTA, CDR2 FQGNSA, per germline. V trimming: 1 base; J trimming: 3 bases; junction bases outside the gene matches: 7. This CDR3 is 16 amino acids long. The CDR3 nucleotides are TGTGCCAGCAGCTTAGTGGGGAGACAGGGGCACTATGGCTACACCTTC. Amino acid sequence: CASSLVGRQGHYGYTF. The full variable domain, its missing parts supplied by reference TRBV7-2 and TRBJ1-2, is GAGVSQSPSNKVTEKGKDVELRCDPISGHTALYWYRQSLGQGLEFLIYFQGNSAPDKSGLPSDRFSAERTGGSVSTLTIQRTQQEDSAVYLCASSLVGRQGHYGYTFGSGTRLTVV.

The chain recombines TRBV6-1 with TRBJ1-1; D may be TRBD1 (6 bases). The germline CDR1 and CDR2 sequences are MNHNS and SASEGT. V dropped 1 base and J dropped 1 base, with 13 bases sitting between them. The CDR3 is 16 residues long. Written as DNA, the CDR3 is TGTGCCAGCAGTGAAGGGACAGTACCGCCGAACACTGAAGCTTTCTTT. This gives the protein CASSEGTVPPNTEAFF.

This clone was counted once. The gene calls are TRBV11-2 and TRBJ2-1; D is unclear. This CDR3 contains 15 residues. Trimming left V 4 bases short and J 3 bases short, with 13 bases between. Germline V CDR1 and CDR2: SGHAT, FQNNGV. The DNA of the CDR3 is TGTGCCAGCAGCTCATCCGTGACACGCTACAATGAGCAGTTCTTC. Encoded protein: CASSSSVTRYNEQFF. The full variable domain, completed using reference TRBV11-2 and TRBJ2-1, is EAGVAQSPRYKIIEKRQSVAFWCNPISGHATLYWYQQILGQGPKLLIQFQNNGVVDDSQLPKDRFSAERLKGVDSTLKIQPAKLEDSAVYLCASSSSVTRYNEQFFGPGTRLTVL.